This T cell receptor beta chain was documented in a study of early T cells in non-severe SARS-CoV-2 infection. Study overall: The input, bulk RNA from unsorted whole blood, was sequenced, and chains were unpaired.

Findings and limits, study-wide: VDJdb-based matching was biased toward anti-spike CD8 responses and missed private and CD4 specificities.

Unique molecular identifiers were added to individual cDNA molecules. From the 5' RACE reads, TCRdb called clonotypes with MiXCR, one entry per CDR3 protein. The profile covers 57,000 or so distinct CDR3 sequences, with 12% appearing a single time and over 1% taken by the ten largest. Per the germline V gene, CDR1 is ENHRY and CDR2 is SYGVKD. The CDR3 totals 16 residues. With V trimmed by 3 bases and J by 8 bases, 8 bases remained unmatched. This clonotype came up a few times. Its matching antigen is unknown. V gene TRBV10-3 combines with J gene TRBJ1-6; 9 bases agree with TRBD1. Sample: whole blood, taken at baseline. This TCR was recovered from an adult who was a healthcare worker with PCR-confirmed SARS-CoV-2 infection or an uninfected control (not recorded which). The donor label of this sample is uncertain. The CDR3 DNA reads as TGTGCCATCAGTGACCACGGACAGGGGAGCGATTCACCCCTCCACTTT. Encoded protein: CAISDHGQGSDSPLHF.